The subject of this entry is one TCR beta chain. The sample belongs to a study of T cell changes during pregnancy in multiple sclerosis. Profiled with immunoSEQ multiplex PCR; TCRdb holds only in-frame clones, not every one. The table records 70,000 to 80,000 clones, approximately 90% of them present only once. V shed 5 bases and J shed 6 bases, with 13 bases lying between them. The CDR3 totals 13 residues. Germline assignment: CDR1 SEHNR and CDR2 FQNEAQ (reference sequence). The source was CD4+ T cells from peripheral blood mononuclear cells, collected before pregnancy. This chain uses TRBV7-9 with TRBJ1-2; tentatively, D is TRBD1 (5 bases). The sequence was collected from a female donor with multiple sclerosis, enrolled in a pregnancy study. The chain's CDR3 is CASSDTARDGYTF. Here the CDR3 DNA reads TGTGCCAGCAGCGACACCGCCAGGGATGGCTACACCTTC.